Listed below are T cell receptor beta chains from one sample, sequenced in a study of blood T cell repertoires in COVID-19. Clones were sequenced by immunoSEQ multiplex PCR, and TCRdb holds only the in-frame ones, with some missing. The sample comprises 250,000 or so clones, about 89% of which are singletons, and approximately 9.7% rests with the top ten. The sample consisted of peripheral blood. The receptors derive from a man aged 35-49 years with active or convalescent COVID-19. Each CDR3 is given with its conserved first and last residue. D genes are given only for firm matches. Size is omitted from some rows. Given values are once, few, many or a class for expanded clones.

V gene,clone size,D gene,J gene,CDR3 protein,CDR3 DNA
TRBV28,.,.,TRBJ1-2,CASRTDSNYGYTF,TGTGCCAGCAGGACGGACAGTAACTATGGCTACACCTTC
TRBV6-5,.,.,TRBJ1-5,CASSSGGAGNQPQHF,TGTGCCAGCAGCTCCGGAGGGGCGGGCAATCAGCCCCAGCATTTT
TRBV10-1,few,.,TRBJ1-1,CASSATGNTEAFF,TGCGCCAGCAGTGCGACAGGGAACACTGAAGCTTTCTTT
TRBV7-3,.,TRBD2,TRBJ2-3,CASSPSGGGYTSTDTQYF,TGTGCCAGCAGCCCCAGCGGGGGGGGATATACTAGCACAGATACGCAGTATTTT
TRBV29-1,.,TRBD2,TRBJ2-1,CSVEGASGRFSYNEQFF,TGCAGCGTCGAAGGGGCTAGCGGGAGGTTCTCCTACAATGAGCAGTTCTTC
TRBV7-7,.,.,TRBJ2-5,CASSLPLPGGHGKETQYF,TGTGCTAGCAGCTTACCTTTACCAGGGGGGCACGGCAAAGAGACCCAGTACTTC
TRBV28,.,TRBD2,TRBJ2-7,CASSYSRTSGRDEQYF,TGTGCCAGCAGTTACAGCCGGACTAGCGGGAGGGACGAGCAGTACTTC
TRBV10-1,.,TRBD1,TRBJ1-1,CASRGQADTEAFF,TGCGCCAGCAGAGGACAGGCCGACACTGAAGCTTTCTTT
TRBV29-1,.,TRBD1,TRBJ1-4,CSVQGTANEKLFF,TGCAGCGTTCAGGGGACAGCTAATGAAAAACTGTTTTTT
TRBV18,.,.,TRBJ1-3,CASSPAGVEGNTIYF,TGTGCCAGCTCACCTGCAGGGGTAGAAGGAAACACCATATATTTT
TRBV4-1,.,.,TRBJ2-7,CASSQTGRYEQYF,TGCGCCAGCAGCCAGACAGGCCGCTACGAGCAGTACTTC
TRBV7-2,.,.,TRBJ2-5,CASSRDIPQASQYF,TGTGCCAGCAGCCGGGACATCCCCCAAGCTAGCCAGTACTTC
TRBV9,.,TRBD1,TRBJ2-2,CASSPKGQGAVGELFF,TGTGCCAGCAGCCCCAAGGGACAGGGGGCCGTGGGGGAGCTGTTTTTT
TRBV7-2,.,.,TRBJ2-1,CASSLEAAPYNEQFF,TGTGCCAGCAGCTTAGAGGCGGCACCCTACAATGAGCAGTTCTTC
TRBV15,.,.,TRBJ2-1,CATSAEPYNEQFF,TGTGCCACCTCAGCGGAGCCCTACAATGAGCAGTTCTTC
TRBV29-1,.,.,TRBJ2-6,CSVQGGAGANVLTF,TGCAGCGTTCAGGGAGGTGCGGGGGCCAACGTCCTGACTTTC
TRBV6-5,.,.,TRBJ2-2,CASKSEFANTGELFF,TGTGCCAGCAAATCGGAGTTCGCGAACACCGGGGAGCTGTTTTTT
TRBV7-3,.,.,TRBJ2-5,CASSTGTHPGTQYF,TGTGCCAGCAGCACCGGGACTCATCCAGGGACCCAGTACTTC
TRBV30,.,TRBD2,TRBJ2-1,CAWSGLAGVTEQFF,TGTGCCTGGAGCGGGCTAGCGGGAGTTACTGAGCAGTTCTTC
TRBV5-4,.,.,TRBJ2-6,CASSAWLESSNVLTF,TGTGCCAGCAGCGCTTGGTTGGAGTCCTCCAACGTCCTGACTTTC
TRBV4-1,.,TRBD1,TRBJ1-3,CASSQDRTGGRSGNTIYF,TGCGCCAGCAGCCAAGACCGGACAGGGGGCCGCTCTGGAAACACCATATATTTT
TRBV28,.,.,TRBJ1-2,CASNPSQGISYTF,TGTGCCAGCAACCCCTCACAGGGTATAAGCTACACCTTC
TRBV9,.,TRBD2,TRBJ2-1,CASSAIPGGGVAGYSYNEQFF,TGTGCCAGCAGCGCCATACCGGGGGGTGGAGTAGCGGGATACTCCTACAATGAGCAGTTCTTC
TRBV30,.,TRBD2,TRBJ2-1,CAWDMIAGAYNEQFF,TGTGCCTGGGATATGATAGCGGGGGCCTACAATGAGCAGTTCTTC
TRBV10-2,.,.,TRBJ2-7,CASSEVGYEQYF,TGCGCCAGCAGTGAGGTCGGGTACGAGCAGTACTTC
TRBV29-1,few,TRBD1,TRBJ1-6,CSAARDSYNSPLHF,TGCAGCGCCGCTCGGGACAGCTATAATTCACCCCTCCACTTT
TRBV5-1,once,TRBD1,TRBJ2-1,CASSLGQGIYNEQFF,TGCGCCAGCAGCTTGGGACAGGGGATCTACAATGAGCAGTTCTTC